What follows are 7 T cell receptor beta chains derived from one specimen sequenced in a study of T cell responses to AZD1222 COVID-19 vaccine. Using immunoSEQ multiplex PCR, the repertoire was profiled, and TCRdb retains in-frame clones only, with some absent. The sample has approximately 91,000 clones, 75% to 95% seen once. Sequenced here: peripheral blood, sampled 28 days after the second AZD1222 dose. These receptors all come from an adult who received the AZD1222 COVID-19 vaccine.

This chain uses TRBV11-2 with TRBJ2-1; no clear D. The germline V and J ends were trimmed by 8 bases and 10 bases, with 18 bases remaining between them. The CDR3 covers 13 residues. Germline V gives CDR1 SGHAT, CDR2 FQNNGV. The chain's CDR3 is CASAGVPPWEQFF. The CDR3 DNA is TGTGCCAGCGCCGGAGTTCCACCGTGGGAGCAGTTCTTC. Full variable domain (rest looked up from reference TRBV11-2 and TRBJ2-1): EAGVAQSPRYKIIEKRQSVAFWCNPISGHATLYWYQQILGQGPKLLIQFQNNGVVDDSQLPKDRFSAERLKGVDSTLKIQPAKLEDSAVYLCASAGVPPWEQFFGPGTRLTVL.

The gene calls are TRBV3-1 (or the pseudogene TRBV3-2) and TRBJ2-5; unclear D gene. Germline V lookup: CDR1 LGHDT, CDR2 YNNKEL (reference sequence). V was trimmed by 2 bases and J by 5 bases, leaving 18 bases between them. The CDR3 is made up of 16 amino acids. CDR3 sequence: CASSQSTDSLGETQYF. The CDR3 nucleotides are TGTGCCAGCAGCCAATCGACCGACTCTCTAGGGGAGACCCAGTACTTC.

V and J are TRBV25-1 and TRBJ1-1, with 9 bases aligning to TRBD1. Trimming at V came to 4 bases and at J to 4 bases, leaving 10 bases not matched to a gene. Germline V gene lookup returns CDR1 MGHDK and CDR2 SYGVNS. The CDR3 is 16 residues long. CDR3 nucleotide sequence: TGTGCCAGCAGTGGAGCACAGGGGGCAAGGAGCACTGAAGCTTTCTTT. It is translated as CASSGAQGARSTEAFF.

The chain links TRBV24-1 to TRBJ2-5, with 7 bases aligning to TRBD2. The V segment lost 4 bases and the J segment 10 bases; nucleotides outside the gene matches: 5. The CDR3 covers 12 residues. Germline values: CDR1 KGHDR, CDR2 SFDVKD. The CDR3 nucleotides are TGTGCCACCAGTGACTCCCGGGGGGACCAGTACTTC. The encoded protein is CATSDSRGDQYF.

CDR3 sequence (DNA): TGTGCCAGCAGGGGGATTGACAGGGACAGAAGCTATGGCTACACCTTC. Its protein is CASRGIDRDRSYGYTF. V and J are TRBV25-1 and TRBJ1-2; TRBD1 aligns across 7 bases. Germline V gives CDR1 MGHDK, CDR2 SYGVNS. This CDR3 comprises 16 residues. V gave up 6 bases and J gave up 4 bases; unmatched junction bases: 14.

The rearrangement uses TRBV27 and TRBJ2-7; tentatively, D is TRBD1 or TRBD2 (5 bases each). The CDR3 length is 16 residues. V was pared by 3 bases and J by 4 bases, with 19 bases between. Germline CDR1 and CDR2: MNHEY and SMNVEV (reference sequence). As DNA, the CDR3 is TGTGCCAGCAGTTTCCTCCTTCGGGGCAGGAGATACGAGCAGTACTTC. Its translation is CASSFLLRGRRYEQYF.

The V and J genes are TRBV6-5 and TRBJ2-3, with 8 bases that match TRBD2. After removal of 6 bases from V and 1 base from J, the junction contained 3 bases not matched to a gene. CDR1 is MNHEY, CDR2 SVGAGI, per germline. The CDR3 runs to 14 residues. The CDR3 nucleotides read TGTGCCAGCAGAGGGACTAGTCGCACAGATACGCAGTATTTT. This codes for CASRGTSRTDTQYF.